The clone carrying this T cell receptor beta chain was seen many times. This entry is derived from a study of T cells in Graves' hyperthyroidism and ophthalmopathy. Patients between 18 and 65 years old had hyperthyroidism, newly diagnosed and lasting under 2 months. V shed 8 bases and J shed 7 bases, with 15 bases lying between them. This CDR3 spans 13 amino acids. Germline V CDR1 and CDR2: MNHNS, SASEGT. Using RNA transcripts as the source, TCR beta CDR3 regions were amplified. First-round RT-PCR targeting the TCR CDR3 was performed with the HTBI primer set. Using its own MiXCR run on the multiplex PCR reads, TCRdb lists one record per CDR3 protein. The data hold around 350,000 distinct CDR3 sequences, with 15% to 20% observed a single time.

The sequence derives from a woman between 25 and 40 years old with Graves' hyperthyroidism that later progressed to Graves' ophthalmopathy. The chain joins TRBV6-1 to TRBJ1-5; unclear D gene. The sequencing sample was made of blood. CDR3: CASPVSRNQPQHF. CDR3 coding DNA: TGTGCCAGCCCCGTGTCTCGAAACCAGCCCCAGCATTTT.